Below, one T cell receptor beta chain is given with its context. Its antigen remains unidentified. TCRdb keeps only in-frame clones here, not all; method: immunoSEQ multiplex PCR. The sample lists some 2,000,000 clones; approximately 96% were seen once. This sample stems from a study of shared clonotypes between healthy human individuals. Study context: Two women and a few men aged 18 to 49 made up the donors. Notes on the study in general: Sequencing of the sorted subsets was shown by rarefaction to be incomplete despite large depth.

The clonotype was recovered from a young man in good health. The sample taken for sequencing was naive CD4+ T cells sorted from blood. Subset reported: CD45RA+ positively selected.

The CDR3 nucleotides are TGTGCCAGCAGCCGGGGATTCACAGATACGCAGTATTTT. As protein: CASSRGFTDTQYF. The chain is built from TRBV5-8 and TRBJ2-3; TRBD2 is a possible D gene (5 bases). CDR3 length: 13 residues. Germline V gives CDR1 SGHTS, CDR2 YDEGEE. Deletions cut 4 bases from V and 2 bases from J, with 8 bases between.